The clone carrying this T cell receptor (beta chain) turned up a few times. The sample originates from a study of blood T cell repertoires in COVID-19. About the study: The United States, Italy and Spain supplied acute and convalescent COVID-19 samples. The cDNA or gDNA used as material had been derived from T cells, B-cell-depleted T cells, or PBMCs.

Original methodology: Reference gene primer amplification in the assay estimated nucleated cell counts. The protocol was immunoSEQ multiplex PCR, while the TCRdb copy is restricted to in-frame clones and leaves out a portion. V and J calls and clone size follow that table, whereas D and trimming were derived from the DNA. The repertoire has approximately 100,000 clones, roughly 80% of them found once; the top ten carry approximately 3.5%. V shed 5 bases, J shed 3 bases, and the junction held 13 bases outside the gene matches. This CDR3 has 16 amino acids. Germline V gene sequence: CDR1 SGHVS, CDR2 FNYEAQ.

The sample comprised peripheral blood. The TCR was taken from a woman aged 80 or over with active or convalescent COVID-19. The genes are TRBV7-6 and TRBJ2-7, with 7 bases identical to TRBD2. The CDR3 loop reads CASSASGRGGDYEQYF. For the CDR3, the DNA is TGTGCCAGCAGCGCCAGCGGGCGGGGAGGGGACTACGAGCAGTACTTC.